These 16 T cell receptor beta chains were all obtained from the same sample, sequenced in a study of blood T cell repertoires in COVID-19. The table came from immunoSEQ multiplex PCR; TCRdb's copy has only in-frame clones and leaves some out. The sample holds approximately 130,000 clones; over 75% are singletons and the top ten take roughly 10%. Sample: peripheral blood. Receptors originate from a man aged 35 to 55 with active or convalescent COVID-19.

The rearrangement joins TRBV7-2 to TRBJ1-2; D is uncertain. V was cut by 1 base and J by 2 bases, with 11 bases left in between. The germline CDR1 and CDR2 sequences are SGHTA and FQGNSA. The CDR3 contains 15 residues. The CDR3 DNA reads TGTGCCAGCAGCTTAGGAGTGCTGCCCAACTATGGCTACACCTTC. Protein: CASSLGVLPNYGYTF.

The CDR3 DNA reads as TGCGCCAGCAGCCAAGGATCAGGGGTCCTTATGAACACTGAAGCTTTCTTT. This sequence encodes CASSQGSGVLMNTEAFF. The chain recombines TRBV4-3 with TRBJ1-1; weak D call: TRBD1 (6 bases). The CDR3 has 17 residues. Germline V gives CDR1 LGHNA, CDR2 YSLEER. Trimming stripped 1 base from V and 0 bases from J, with 15 bases between.

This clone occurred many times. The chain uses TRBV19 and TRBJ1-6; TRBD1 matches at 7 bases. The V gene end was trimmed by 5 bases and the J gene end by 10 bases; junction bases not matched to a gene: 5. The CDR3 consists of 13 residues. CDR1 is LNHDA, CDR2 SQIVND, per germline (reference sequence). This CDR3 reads CASSYRGESPLHF. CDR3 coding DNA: TGTGCCAGTAGTTACAGGGGCGAGTCACCCCTCCACTTT.

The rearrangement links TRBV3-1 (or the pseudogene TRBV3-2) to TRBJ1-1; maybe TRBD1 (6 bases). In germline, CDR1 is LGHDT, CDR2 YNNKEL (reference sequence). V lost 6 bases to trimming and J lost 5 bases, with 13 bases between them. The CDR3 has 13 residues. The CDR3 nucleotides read TGTGCCAGCAGGGTACAGGGAGGGACTGAAGCTTTCTTT. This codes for CASRVQGGTEAFF.

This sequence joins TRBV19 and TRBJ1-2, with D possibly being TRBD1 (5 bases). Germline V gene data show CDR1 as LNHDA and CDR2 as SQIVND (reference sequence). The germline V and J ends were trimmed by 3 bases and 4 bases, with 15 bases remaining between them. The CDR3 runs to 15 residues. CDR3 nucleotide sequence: TGTGCCAGTAGTATGGTTTATTTAGGGGTCTATGGCTACACCTTC. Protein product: CASSMVYLGVYGYTF.

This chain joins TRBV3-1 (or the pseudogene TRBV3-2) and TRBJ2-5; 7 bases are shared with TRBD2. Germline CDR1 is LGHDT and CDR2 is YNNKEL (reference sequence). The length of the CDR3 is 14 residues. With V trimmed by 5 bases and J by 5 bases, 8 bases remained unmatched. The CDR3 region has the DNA TGTGCCAGCAGCAAAAGGGCCGGGGGGGAGACCCAGTACTTC. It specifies CASSKRAGGETQYF.

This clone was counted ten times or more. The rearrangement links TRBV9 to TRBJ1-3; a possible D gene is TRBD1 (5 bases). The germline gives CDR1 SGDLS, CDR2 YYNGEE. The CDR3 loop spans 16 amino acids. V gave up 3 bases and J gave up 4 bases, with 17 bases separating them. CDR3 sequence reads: CASSGSLGHWGNTIYF. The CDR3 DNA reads TGTGCCAGCAGCGGTTCCTTGGGGCATTGGGGAAACACCATATATTTT. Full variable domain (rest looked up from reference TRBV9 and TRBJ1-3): DSGVTQTPKHLITATGQRVTLRCSPRSGDLSVYWYQQSLDQGLQFLIQYYNGEERAKGNILERFSAQQFPDLHSELNLSSLELGDSALYFCASSGSLGHWGNTIYFGEGSWLTVV.

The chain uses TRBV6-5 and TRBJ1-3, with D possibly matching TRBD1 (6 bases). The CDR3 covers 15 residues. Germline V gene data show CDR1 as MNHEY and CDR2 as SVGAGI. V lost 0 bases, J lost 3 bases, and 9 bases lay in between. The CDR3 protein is CASSYSGGLGNTIYF. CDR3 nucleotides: TGTGCCAGCAGTTACTCGGGGGGGCTTGGAAACACCATATATTTT.

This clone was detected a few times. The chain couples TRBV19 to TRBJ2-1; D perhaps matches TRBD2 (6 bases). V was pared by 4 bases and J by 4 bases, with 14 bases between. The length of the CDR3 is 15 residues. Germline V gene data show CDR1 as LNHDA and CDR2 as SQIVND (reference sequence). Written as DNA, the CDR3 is TGTGCCAGTAGTAACGGGGGATTAGGTTACAATGAGCAGTTCTTC. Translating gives CASSNGGLGYNEQFF.

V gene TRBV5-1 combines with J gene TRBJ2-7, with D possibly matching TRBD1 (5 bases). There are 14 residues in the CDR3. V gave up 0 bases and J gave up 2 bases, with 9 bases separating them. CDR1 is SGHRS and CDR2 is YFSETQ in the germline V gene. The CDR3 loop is CASSLEAGPYEQYF. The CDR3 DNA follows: TGCGCCAGCAGCTTGGAAGCAGGGCCCTACGAGCAGTACTTC.

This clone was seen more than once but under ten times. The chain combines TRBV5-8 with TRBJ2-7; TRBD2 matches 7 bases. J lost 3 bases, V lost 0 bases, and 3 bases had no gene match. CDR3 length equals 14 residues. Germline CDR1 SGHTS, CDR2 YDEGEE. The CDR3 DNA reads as TGTGCCAGCAGCTTGGCGGGGGGTGGCTACGAGCAGTACTTC. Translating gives CASSLAGGGYEQYF. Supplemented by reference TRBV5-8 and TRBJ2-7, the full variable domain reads EAGVTQSPTHLIKTRGQQATLRCSPISGHTSVYWYQQALGLGLQFLLWYDEGEERNRGNFPPRFSGRQFPNYSSELNVNALELEDSALYLCASSLAGGGYEQYFGPGTRLTVT.

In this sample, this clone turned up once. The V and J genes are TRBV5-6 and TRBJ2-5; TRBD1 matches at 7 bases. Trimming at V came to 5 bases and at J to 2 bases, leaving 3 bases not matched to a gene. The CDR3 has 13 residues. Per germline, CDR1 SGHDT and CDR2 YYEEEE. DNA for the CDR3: TGTGCCAGCAGTCGGGACAGACAAGAGACCCAGTACTTC. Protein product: CASSRDRQETQYF.

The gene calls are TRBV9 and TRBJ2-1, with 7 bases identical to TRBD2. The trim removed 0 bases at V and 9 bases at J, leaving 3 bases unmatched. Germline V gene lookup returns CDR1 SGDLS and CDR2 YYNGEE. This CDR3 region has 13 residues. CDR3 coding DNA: TGTGCCAGCAGCGTAGATGGGACTACTGAGCAGTTCTTC. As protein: CASSVDGTTEQFF.

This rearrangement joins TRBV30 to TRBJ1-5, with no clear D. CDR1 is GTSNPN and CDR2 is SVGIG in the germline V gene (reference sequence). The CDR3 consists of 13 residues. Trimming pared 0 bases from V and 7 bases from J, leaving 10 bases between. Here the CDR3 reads CAWSVREGQPQHF. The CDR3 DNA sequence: TGTGCCTGGAGTGTACGAGAGGGCCAGCCCCAGCATTTT.

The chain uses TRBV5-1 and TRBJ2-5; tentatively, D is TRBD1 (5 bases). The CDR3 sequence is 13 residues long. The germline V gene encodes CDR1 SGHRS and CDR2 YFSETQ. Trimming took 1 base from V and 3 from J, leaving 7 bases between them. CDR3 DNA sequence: TGCGCCAGCAGCTTGCGCAGGGAAGAGACCCAGTACTTC. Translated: CASSLRREETQYF.

The CDR3 spells CASSYSGLAGYNEQFF. Here the CDR3 DNA reads TGTGCCAGCAGTTACTCTGGGCTAGCGGGGTACAATGAGCAGTTCTTC. The rearrangement joins TRBV6-5 to TRBJ2-1; 9 bases map to TRBD2. V lost 0 bases and J lost 4; bases outside the gene matches: 4. Germline CDR1 is MNHEY and CDR2 is SVGAGI. This CDR3 comprises 16 residues.